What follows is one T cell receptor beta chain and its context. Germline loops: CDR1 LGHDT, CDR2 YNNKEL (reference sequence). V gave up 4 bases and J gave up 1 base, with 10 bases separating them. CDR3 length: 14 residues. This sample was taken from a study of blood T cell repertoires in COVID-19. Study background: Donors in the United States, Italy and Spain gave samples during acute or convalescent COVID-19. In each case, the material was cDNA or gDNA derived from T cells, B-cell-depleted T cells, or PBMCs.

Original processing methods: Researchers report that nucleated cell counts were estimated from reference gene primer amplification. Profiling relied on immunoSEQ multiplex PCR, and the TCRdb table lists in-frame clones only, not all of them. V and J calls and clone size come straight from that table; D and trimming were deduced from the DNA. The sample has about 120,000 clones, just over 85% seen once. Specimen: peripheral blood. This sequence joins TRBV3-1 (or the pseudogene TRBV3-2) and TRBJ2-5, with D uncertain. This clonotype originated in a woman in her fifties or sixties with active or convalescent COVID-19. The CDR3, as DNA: TGTGCCAGCAGCCGCCGGGTCTTCCAAGAGACCCAGTACTTC. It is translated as CASSRRVFQETQYF.